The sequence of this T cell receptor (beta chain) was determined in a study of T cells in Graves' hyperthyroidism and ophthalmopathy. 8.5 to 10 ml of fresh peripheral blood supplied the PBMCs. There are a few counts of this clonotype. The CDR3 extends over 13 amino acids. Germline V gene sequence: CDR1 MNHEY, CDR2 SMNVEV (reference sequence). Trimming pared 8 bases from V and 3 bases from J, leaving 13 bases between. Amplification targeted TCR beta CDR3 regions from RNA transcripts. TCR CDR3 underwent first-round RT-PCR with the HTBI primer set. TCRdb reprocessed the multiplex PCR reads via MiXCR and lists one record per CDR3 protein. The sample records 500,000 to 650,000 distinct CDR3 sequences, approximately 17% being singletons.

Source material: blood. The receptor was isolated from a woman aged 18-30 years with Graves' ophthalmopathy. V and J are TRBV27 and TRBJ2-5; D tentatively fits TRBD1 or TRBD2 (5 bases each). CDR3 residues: CASGAAEEETQYF. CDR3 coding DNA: TGTGCCAGCGGGGCAGCGGAGGAAGAGACCCAGTACTTC.